The entry that follows covers one TCR beta chain sequence. No antigen is known for it. Qualities for individual bases were not recorded, and no much larger clone is one base off. The data are from a study of regulatory T cells in long-lasting Graves disease (dated by TCRdb to the early 2020s). For the study in its entirety: In the newly diagnosed Graves' disease group, patients had been taking antithyroid drugs for less than 3 months. Patients with persistent Graves' disease were compared with patients with newly diagnosed Graves' disease using TCR sequencing and RNA sequencing of peripheral blood. TCR sequencing covered about 13 persistent and 20 newly diagnosed Graves' disease patients, 33 samples in total. The study was conducted in China and was registered as a clinical trial. The full study reports these points: The small sample size was acknowledged by the authors as a limitation that may reduce accuracy. The study examined only peripheral blood because the primary lesion, thyroid tissue, could not be accessed. Only the TCR beta chain was sequenced and analyzed. TRBV28, TRBJ1-2 and TRBJ2-5 were preferentially used in persistent disease, while TRBV20-1 and TRBJ2-1 were favored in newly diagnosed disease. Patients with persistent disease shared more public clonotypes (approximately 2,500) than newly diagnosed patients did (more than 900). Lower TCR Shannon entropy and fewer highly expanded clones were observed in persistent Graves' disease patients than in newly diagnosed patients, which suggested clonal expansion.

The time point label, read with the paper, signifies: newly diagnosed GD, antithyroid drugs for less than 3 months. For both TCR sequencing and RNA sequencing, RNA was extracted from PBMCs using TRIzol. The diagnosis of Graves' disease followed American Thyroid Association guidelines. The patients came from an endocrinology department in Xi'an, China. From each patient, 8 to 10 milliliters of peripheral blood was collected into an EDTA anticoagulant tube. Ficoll Paque Plus density gradient separation was used to isolate PBMCs, and no further T cell sorting was done. An Agilent 2100 Bioanalyzer and agarose gel were used to check RNA quality, while a NanoDrop 2000 measured RNA concentration. Library construction relied on multiplex PCR. Sequencing relied on an Illumina HiSeq 4000. TCR beta libraries were built with iRepertoire HTBI primers and Arm-PCR amplification of CDR3 regions. Gel purification was performed on PCR products prior to sequencing. On the study's bioinformatics: Across samples, around 62 TRBV and 14 TRBJ segments were identified and used for gene usage analysis of CDR3 amino acid clonotypes. COPE and FqMerger were used to merge filtered high-quality paired reads into contigs. BLAST was used to align contigs to the IMGT TRBV, TRBD and TRBJ reference genes, and CDR3 was defined following IMGT. Any clonotype with a frequency above 0.1% was counted as a highly expanded clone. Shannon entropy served as the measure of repertoire diversity, while the Gini coefficient captured V-J evenness. Clonotypes shared by more than one individual were considered public. TCRdb passed the public sequencing reads through fastp at Q25 and MiXCR, retaining productive beta sequences. Identical CDR3 protein sequences are pooled into one entry, listed with their most common genes and DNA. None of the V and J calls come from the authors' own analysis; TCRdb made them. The sample profile shows a few hundred thousand distinct CDR3 sequences; around 16% of them were found once. About 19% of the sample is held by the ten biggest clonotypes.

CDR1 and CDR2 are drawn from the germline V gene: SNHLY, FYNNEI. From the cysteine through the phenylalanine, the CDR3 covers 18 amino acids. Only the CDR3 part of the read is kept: 54 bases, read in frame from the first base. V is cut back by 7 bases and J by 0 bases, with 12 bases in the junction unmatched. A further study also used this sample, focusing on T cells in Graves' hyperthyroidism and ophthalmopathy. Per that second paper: Graves' hyperthyroidism was defined as stable when no progression to ophthalmopathy occurred over 18 months of follow-up. Hyperthyroidism patients were newly diagnosed, with disease duration under 2 months, and aged 18 to 65 years. Any patient with an uncontrolled infection, another autoimmune disease, pregnancy or lactation was excluded. Diagnoses were established on the basis of clinical symptoms, serum thyroxine and TRAb, thyroid ultrasound, and orbital computed tomography. A first-round RT-PCR of the TCR CDR3 used the HTBI primer set with the Qiagen OneStep RT-PCR kit. Most expanded thyroid clonotypes (frequency above 0.001) were also detected in blood, a finding suggesting that blood repertoires may reflect thyroid immune responses. Ophthalmopathy was separated from stable hyperthyroidism by a 13 V-J signature model, with 85% to 90% sensitivity and about 81% specificity obtained in cross-validation and 80%/75% obtained in testing. In validation, the model predicted progression to ophthalmopathy with about 71% sensitivity and around 72% specificity, a median of approximately 6.5 months before onset. To identify distinguishing TCR V-J signatures, a discovery cohort of 90 to 100 patients was used, comprising some 45 with Graves' ophthalmopathy and roughly 60 with stable Graves' hyperthyroidism. An independent validation cohort of under 20 hyperthyroidism patients and 17 patients who later progressed to ophthalmopathy tested prospective prediction of ophthalmopathy. The roughly 94 discovery patients were randomly divided into training and test sets at a 7:3 ratio. The study also compared thyroid tissue and blood T-cell repertoires from roughly 6 Graves' hyperthyroidism patients. Following sampling, methimazole starting at 30 mg daily was given to hyperthyroidism patients, and high-dose intravenous methylprednisolone was given to ophthalmopathy patients. Libraries were constructed in a second round of multiplex PCR, after which size selection and purification were performed. Paired-end sequencing of the libraries was performed with 100 bp reads on an Illumina HiSeq2000. SOAPnuke was used to process the raw data, throwing out any read that contained adapters or uncalled bases, had a mean Phred below 15, or lacked an exact constant-primer or identifier match. High-quality paired reads were merged using COPE v1.2.5, and each unique nucleotide sequence was defined as a clonotype. MiTCR v1.1 was used to align clonotypes to the IMGT TRBV, TRBD and TRBJ reference segments. Only V-J combinations with frequency above 0.0001, covering 99.2% of repertoires, were analysed. A TCS score was defined as the ratio of F50 (clonal expansion) to E x V (chaos), with BLOSUM62-based TCRdist applied between CDR3 peptides within each V-J. Welch's t-statistics and random forest reduced roughly 530 V-J features to about 13, which were used in a naive Bayes classifier (R e1071). No statistical method was used to set the sample size in advance, and investigators knew the group allocation. TCR Vbeta CDR3 sequencing of 140 or so peripheral blood samples (about 45 ophthalmopathy, 75 hyperthyroidism and 17 progressor patients) is reported in the paper.

This clonotype was sampled from a woman under 30 with Graves disease. Donor details come from another sample of the same person, matched by shared clones. This material consisted of peripheral blood mononuclear cells (PBMCs), taken at new diagnosis, from a patient treated with antithyroid drugs. The chain is encoded by TRBV2 joined to TRBJ2-1, and 10 bases in between align with TRBD2. The bases read TGTGCCAGCAAACCAAGGGTTTCTAGCGGGAGCTCCTACAATGAGCAGTTCTTC. This yields the protein CASKPRVSSGSSYNEQFF. The variable domain in full, with residues beyond the CDR3 obtained from the reference TRBV2 and TRBJ2-1 genes, is EPEVTQTPSHQVTQMGQEVILRCVPISNHLYFYWYRQILGQKVEFLVSFYNNEISEKSEIFDDQFSVERPDGSNFTLKIRSTKLEDSAMYFCASKPRVSSGSSYNEQFFGPGTRLTVL.